Listed here are 28 T cell receptor beta chains from one sample, sequenced in a study of vaccination and CD4 T cells after COVID-19. Sequenced with the Oncomine TCR Beta short-read assay was DNA taken from cultured CD4+ T cells. TCRdb re-called the PCR reads through MiXCR, storing one row per CDR3 protein. The sample lists about 14,000 distinct CDR3 sequences, 52% occurring once. Antigens for these TCRs are unknown. The treatment was: approximately 10-day PBMC culture with coronavirus spike peptide pools or control peptides (ViraFEST assay). The sequencing input was CD4+ T cells from blood, cultured in vitro. The receptors derive from a human donor who had recovered from COVID-19.

The chain has TRBV12-3 or TRBV12-4 and TRBJ1-2; 11 bases are a match to TRBD1. With V trimmed by 6 bases and J by 4 bases, 7 bases remained unmatched. The length of the CDR3 is 15 residues. For the CDR3, the DNA is TGTGCCAGCAGCCCCGGGACAGGGGGAATCTATGGCTACACCTTC. Its protein is CASSPGTGGIYGYTF.

This clonotype was counted a few times. The V and J genes are TRBV19 and TRBJ1-5, with 9 bases lining up with TRBD1. CDR1 LNHDA and CDR2 SQIVND come from the germline V gene (reference sequence). The CDR3 has 16 residues. Trimming took 8 bases from V and 6 from J; bases not matched to a gene: 14. DNA of the CDR3: TGTGCCAGTCAGAGGGGTGGGACAGGGTTCGGTCAGCCCCAGCATTTT. Amino acid sequence: CASQRGGTGFGQPQHF. Supplemented by reference TRBV19 and TRBJ1-5, the full variable domain reads DGGITQSPKYLFRKEGQNVTLSCEQNLNHDAMYWYRQDPGQGLRLIYYSQIVNDFQKGDIAEGYSVSREKKESFPLTVTSAQKNPTAFYLCASQRGGTGFGQPQHFGDGTRLSIL.

This rearrangement joins TRBV7-9 to TRBJ1-2; no definite D call. CDR3 length: 13 residues. Germline-derived CDR1 and CDR2 are SEHNR and FQNEAQ (reference sequence). Trimming removed 6 bases at V and 0 bases at J, with 8 bases between. DNA of the CDR3: TGTGCCAGCAGTCCACTCCCTAACTATGGCTACACCTTC. It translates to CASSPLPNYGYTF.

V is TRBV20-1 and J is TRBJ2-5, with TRBD2 matching over 9 bases. V dropped 1 base and J dropped 4; count of bases not matched to a gene: 7. The CDR3 covers 15 residues. The germline V gene has CDR1 DFQATT and CDR2 SNEGSKA (reference sequence). CDR3 DNA sequence: TGCAGTGCTAGAGTTCCGCGGGGGGGCGGAGAGACCCAGTACTTC. This translates into CSARVPRGGGETQYF.

V is TRBV4-2 and J is TRBJ2-3; the match to TRBD2 covers 13 bases. V was pared by 4 bases and J by 4 bases, with 11 bases of the junction left unmatched. The CDR3 extends over 18 amino acids. Looked up from germline, CDR1 is LGHNA and CDR2 is YNFKEQ. The chain's CDR3 is CASSPTSGRAGNPDTQYF. CDR3 DNA: TGTGCCAGCAGCCCAACTAGCGGGAGGGCCGGGAACCCAGATACGCAGTATTTT.

CDR3 DNA: TGTGCCAGCAGTGACAGGGGCGACGGAGGCTATGGCTACACCTTC. This gives the protein CASSDRGDGGYGYTF. The gene calls are TRBV6-1 and TRBJ1-2, with D possibly matching TRBD1 (6 bases). Per germline, CDR1 MNHNS and CDR2 SASEGT. Trimming took 3 bases from V and 4 from J, leaving 15 bases between them. This CDR3 has 15 residues.

The count of this clonotype is one. The chain joins TRBV24-1 to TRBJ2-7; TRBD1 or TRBD2 may be the D gene (5 bases each). Germline V lookup: CDR1 KGHDR, CDR2 SFDVKD. V lost 3 bases and J lost 0, with 11 bases in between. This CDR3 region has 15 residues. CDR3 nucleotide sequence: TGTGCCACCAGTGATGGGGGTTGGAGCTCCTACGAGCAGTACTTC. Translation: CATSDGGWSSYEQYF.

CDR3 sequence (DNA): TGCGCCAGCAGCCAGGTTGAGTCAGATACGCAGTATTTT. Its protein product is CASSQVESDTQYF. The chain combines TRBV4-3 with TRBJ2-3; D is ambiguous. V lost 3 bases and J 4 bases, leaving 8 bases between the germline ends. The CDR3 totals 13 residues. Germline assignment: CDR1 LGHNA and CDR2 YSLEER.

V usage is TRBV4-2 and J usage is TRBJ1-3; D is unresolved. Germline CDR1 reads LGHNA; CDR2 reads YNFKEQ. The germline V and J ends were trimmed by 2 bases and 0 bases, with 5 bases remaining between them. The CDR3 has 14 amino acids. CDR3 DNA sequence: TGTGCCAGCAGCCAACAGAGCTCTGGAAACACCATATATTTT. Residues: CASSQQSSGNTIYF.

The chain employs TRBV4-2 and TRBJ1-4; 7 nucleotides match TRBD1. The CDR3 has 14 amino acids. From germline, CDR1 is LGHNA and CDR2 YNFKEQ. Trimming cost V 3 bases and J 7 bases; bases outside gene matches: 5. The CDR3: CASSHRGQAEKLFF. CDR3 bases: TGTGCCAGCAGCCATCGAGGACAGGCTGAAAAACTGTTTTTT.

The V call is TRBV7-2, the J call TRBJ2-7, with D perhaps matching TRBD2 (6 bases). The CDR3 is 13 amino acids. V lost 2 bases and J lost 5, with 10 bases in between. CDR1 is SGHTA and CDR2 is FQGNSA in the germline V gene. The CDR3 coding sequence is TGTGCCAGCAGCTTAAATACGGGAGACGAGCAGTACTTC. Its translation: CASSLNTGDEQYF. Full variable domain (remainder filled in from reference TRBV7-2 and TRBJ2-7): GAGVSQSPSNKVTEKGKDVELRCDPISGHTALYWYRQSLGQGLEFLIYFQGNSAPDKSGLPSDRFSAERTGGSVSTLTIQRTQQEDSAVYLCASSLNTGDEQYFGPGTRLTVT.

This clonotype was found a few times. This chain links TRBV27 with TRBJ2-7; 11 bases line up with TRBD1. This CDR3 spans 15 amino acids. In germline, CDR1 is MNHEY, CDR2 SMNVEV (reference sequence). V gave up 4 bases and J gave up 4 bases; unmatched junction bases: 6. The CDR3 loop reads CASSSQGTGGYEQYF. The DNA of the CDR3 is TGTGCCAGCAGTTCTCAAGGGACAGGGGGTTACGAGCAGTACTTC.

The chain has TRBV20-1 and TRBJ1-2, with D perhaps matching TRBD1 (5 bases). CDR1 and CDR2 from the germline V gene are DFQATT and SNEGSKA (reference sequence). Trimming removed 3 bases from V and 5 bases from J, with 16 bases in between. This CDR3 is 14 amino acids long. The CDR3 DNA follows: TGCAGTGCTAGGGCGACAGACAACCATTATGGCTACACCTTC. It codes for CSARATDNHYGYTF.

This clonotype was picked up one time. The chain joins TRBV12-3 or TRBV12-4 to TRBJ2-7; perhaps TRBD1 as D (6 bases). The CDR3 extends over 15 amino acids. The V and J ends lost 7 bases and 5 bases respectively, with 21 bases between them. The DNA for the CDR3 is TGTGCCAGCACCCCAGGGGCTAACTCAGGGCACGAGCAGTACTTC. Encoded protein: CASTPGANSGHEQYF.

This clonotype has more than one count but fewer than ten. V is TRBV10-2 and J is TRBJ2-2; 12 nucleotides match TRBD2. V was pared by 7 bases and J by 5 bases, with 2 bases of the junction left unmatched. The germline CDR1 and CDR2 sequences are WSHSY and SAAADI. This CDR3 spans 14 amino acids. The CDR3 DNA follows: TGCGCCAGCAACCTAGCGGGGGGGACCGGGGAGCTGTTTTTT. Translated, it gives CASNLAGGTGELFF.

V and J are TRBV7-9 and TRBJ2-1; D unclear. The length of the CDR3 is 16 residues. Trimming left V 1 base short and J 2 bases short, with 12 bases between. CDR1 and CDR2 (germline): SEHNR, FQNEAQ (reference sequence). The CDR3 protein is CASSLVVNVPYNEQFF. In DNA, the CDR3 is TGTGCCAGCAGCTTAGTTGTCAATGTCCCCTACAATGAGCAGTTCTTC.

This chain links TRBV7-9 with TRBJ1-5; D call uncertain. CDR3 length: 15 residues. Trimming removed 1 base at V and 4 bases at J, with 11 bases between. Germline loops: CDR1 SEHNR, CDR2 FQNEAQ (reference sequence). The CDR3 DNA reads TGTGCCAGCAGCTTAGAAGGCGGAGGGAATCAGCCCCAGCATTTT. Translated: CASSLEGGGNQPQHF.

The rearrangement joins TRBV20-1 to TRBJ1-2, with D perhaps matching TRBD1 (5 bases). CDR1 and CDR2 from the germline V gene are DFQATT and SNEGSKA (reference sequence). The CDR3 is 12 amino acids. The V end lost 3 bases, the J end lost 8 bases, and 13 bases lay between the germline ends. As DNA, the CDR3 is TGCAGTGCTAGGCGTAGCAGGGACGGCTACACCTTC. The encoded protein is CSARRSRDGYTF.

This chain uses TRBV29-1 with TRBJ2-7, with D maybe TRBD1 (5 bases). CDR1 is SQVTM, CDR2 ANQGSEA, per germline. This CDR3 has 11 residues. Trimming removed 4 bases from V and 2 bases from J, with 6 bases in between. The CDR3 spells CSVGQTYEQYF. The CDR3 nucleotides are TGCAGCGTTGGACAGACCTACGAGCAGTACTTC.

There are a few counts of this clonotype. The chain joins TRBV7-9 to TRBJ2-3, with D unclear. The ends were cut back, 1 base at V and 0 bases at J, with 8 bases in the middle. The CDR3 length is 15 residues. Germline CDR1 and CDR2: SEHNR and FQNEAQ (reference sequence). The CDR3, as DNA: TGTGCCAGCAGCTTAGTCGTCGGTAGCACAGATACGCAGTATTTT. Amino acids: CASSLVVGSTDTQYF. Complete variable domain (other parts from reference TRBV7-9 and TRBJ2-3): DTGVSQNPRHKITKRGQNVTFRCDPISEHNRLYWYRQTLGQGPEFLTYFQNEAQLEKSRLLSDRFSAERPKGSFSTLEIQRTEQGDSAMYLCASSLVVGSTDTQYFGPGTRLTVL.

This clonotype is medium-sized. J is TRBJ1-3 and V is TRBV29-1, with D possibly TRBD1 on 5 matching bases. Germline CDR1 reads SQVTM; CDR2 reads ANQGSEA. This CDR3 has 15 amino acids. The V and J ends lost 6 bases and 0 bases respectively, with 15 bases between them. The CDR3, as DNA: TGCAGCGTCGACGCCCCAGGGATCTCTGGAAACACCATATATTTT. This translates into CSVDAPGISGNTIYF.

The chain couples TRBV12-3 or TRBV12-4 to TRBJ2-1; D might be TRBD2 (5 bases). V dropped 5 bases and J dropped 3 bases, with 14 bases sitting between them. The CDR3 contains 15 residues. As DNA, the CDR3 is TGTGCCAGCAGTCTACTAGGCTACTACTACAATGAGCAGTTCTTC. Residues: CASSLLGYYYNEQFF.

The chain is built from TRBV9 and TRBJ2-7, with D possibly being TRBD1 or TRBD2 (5 bases each). CDR1 and CDR2 from the germline V gene are SGDLS and YYNGEE. This CDR3 contains 14 residues. V was trimmed by 0 bases and J by 2 bases, leaving 9 bases between them. In DNA form, the CDR3 reads TGTGCCAGCAGCGTAGATGGGGGAACCTACGAGCAGTACTTC. Residues: CASSVDGGTYEQYF.

The rearrangement uses TRBV6-1 and TRBJ2-1, with TRBD2 identical over 7 bases. V dropped 6 bases and J dropped 3; count of bases not matched to a gene: 8. CDR3 size: 15 residues. Germline V gene sequence: CDR1 MNHNS, CDR2 SASEGT. CDR3 amino acids: CASSTTSSNYNEQFF. As DNA, the CDR3 is TGTGCCAGCAGCACGACTAGCTCCAACTACAATGAGCAGTTCTTC.

The J gene is TRBJ2-3, the V gene TRBV20-1, with D perhaps being TRBD1 or TRBD2 (6 bases each). CDR1 and CDR2 from the germline V gene are DFQATT and SNEGSKA (reference sequence). CDR3 size: 14 residues. Trimming removed 6 bases at V and 4 bases at J, with 17 bases between. The CDR3 loop reads CSARAGGPADTQYF. The DNA of the CDR3 is TGCAGTGCGAGGGCCGGGGGCCCCGCAGATACGCAGTATTTT.

The chain combines TRBV21-1 with TRBJ2-7; the table's D call, TRBD1, has no DNA check behind it. TRBV21-1 constitutes a pseudogene. This CDR3 comprises 13 residues. The CDR3 DNA reads as TGTGCCAGGAGGACAGGGATAGCCTACGAGCAGTACTTC. This encodes CARRTGIAYEQYF.

The J gene is TRBJ2-2, the V gene TRBV11-2, with D tentatively TRBD2 (5 bases). CDR1 and CDR2 (germline): SGHAT, FQNNGV. The CDR3 totals 18 residues. Trimming left V 1 base short and J 7 bases short, with 22 bases between. This CDR3 reads CASSLAGGLRFGGGELFF. CDR3 in DNA: TGTGCCAGCAGCTTAGCCGGCGGACTCCGCTTTGGTGGCGGGGAGCTGTTTTTT.

This sequence joins TRBV2 and TRBJ2-2, with TRBD1 matching over 10 bases. The CDR3 is 14 residues long. Germline V gene sequence: CDR1 SNHLY, CDR2 FYNNEI. V lost 4 bases, J lost 6 bases, and 2 bases stayed unmatched. CDR3 loop: CASSGQGAAGELFF. The CDR3 DNA reads TGTGCCAGCAGTGGACAGGGGGCTGCCGGGGAGCTGTTTTTT. The full variable domain, in which reference TRBV2 and TRBJ2-2 provide the parts outside the CDR3, is EPEVTQTPSHQVTQMGQEVILRCVPISNHLYFYWYRQILGQKVEFLVSFYNNEISEKSEIFDDQFSVERPDGSNFTLKIRSTKLEDSAMYFCASSGQGAAGELFFGEGSRLTVL.